The entry below describes one T cell receptor beta chain. Its specificity is unknown. Primers: 60 Vbeta forward and 13 Jbeta reverse. TCRdb's copy holds only in-frame clones and misses some; the assay was immunoSEQ multiplex PCR. The data contain about 120,000 clones, about 86% of them singletons. This sample was included in a study of cytomegalovirus exposure and HLA in healthy donors. In the study overall: Across about 400 genotyped donors, around 82% landed in the Caucasian-associated ancestry cluster. Findings of the study overall: The study designated 150 or so TCR beta chains cytomegalovirus-associated. Earlier results showed most TCR beta V segments being productive about 87% or about 30% of the time. The classifier reportedly diagnosed cytomegalovirus status with high specificity and sensitivity.

This CDR3 comprises 14 residues. The trim removed 0 bases at V and 7 bases at J, leaving 1 base unmatched. Germline V gene data show CDR1 as MNHEY and CDR2 as SMNVEV (reference sequence). The clonotype was recovered from a woman younger than 45 in good health and CMV-seronegative. The chain is built from TRBV27 and TRBJ2-7, with 12 bases that match TRBD2. Sequenced: PBMCs. CDR3 nucleotides: TGTGCCAGCAGTTTATCGACTAGCGGGAGTGAGCAGTACTTC. This translates into CASSLSTSGSEQYF.